This T cell receptor beta chain was sequenced for a study of CD8 T cells in ankylosing spondylitis (TCRdb year 2017). General notes on the study: To find TCR variants linked to disease, the study profiled T cell receptor beta repertoires in ankylosing spondylitis patients and healthy donors. Peripheral blood was sampled, and synovial fluid was additionally collected from ankylosing spondylitis patients. The whole study cohort included over a hundred healthy donors and some 27 ankylosing spondylitis patients.

Taken from the germline V gene, the CDR1 and CDR2 loops are SQVTM and ANQGSEA. The CDR3 runs 14 residues from the cysteine to the phenylalanine. The retained sequence is limited to the CDR3, 42 bases, with the frame set at the first base. V is cut by 4 bases and J by 0 bases, and the space between the germline ends is 10 bases. This clonotype was detected a few times. Its cognate antigen has yet to be identified. There are no base qualities to consult, and no much larger clone falls within one base. Study-wide findings and limitations: A CD8+ phenotype was shown by the disease-linked clones, which were found at relatively low frequencies in peripheral blood. The disease-linked clones were reported to be significantly enriched in matched synovial fluid samples from ankylosing spondylitis patients. Some of the motif variants had been reported before in the synovial fluid and blood of reactive arthritis patients, a finding that suggests common disease-initiation mechanisms. A TCR beta motif made up of several highly homologous amino acid variants appeared to be characteristic of blood from ankylosing spondylitis patients.

TCRdb records Illumina HiSeq 2500 as the sequencer. Quantitative 5'-RACE with molecular barcodes was the method used to prepare the TCR beta libraries. In the original analysis: A new computational method based on a probabilistic model of VDJ rearrangement was used to identify disease-linked TCR variants. Using fastp trimming at Q25 and MiXCR clonotype assembly, TCRdb reanalyzed the public sequencing data and kept in-frame beta chains. Rows with one shared CDR3 protein collapse into an entry with the most common genes and DNA. The V and J calls shown here were made by TCRdb, not taken from the authors' results. The sample records 40,000 or so distinct CDR3 sequences, approximately 10% of which are singletons. More than 15% of the sample goes to the ten largest clones.

The receptor was derived from a male donor with ankylosing spondylitis or in good health (not recorded which). Sequencing was done on a sample of blood, either unsorted or a sorted T cell fraction (not recorded which). The V and J segments used are TRBV29-1 and TRBJ2-1; TRBD2 is possibly the D segment (6 matching bases). The CDR3 loop reads CSVVSSVSYNEQFF. DNA sequence: TGCAGCGTTGTCTCTAGCGTCTCCTACAATGAGCAGTTCTTC.